This TCR beta chain was identified in a study of identical twins. General observations from the study: Zero-insertion findings could be partly confounded by invariant cells (MAIT and iNKT cells). Models came in too low on out-of-frame TCR alpha sharing in monozygotic twins.

V shed 4 bases and J shed 3 bases, with 13 bases lying between them. The CDR3 is 14 amino acids. Germline loops: CDR1 SGHNT, CDR2 YYREEE (reference sequence). This clonotype showed up just a few times. Its antigen is unknown. TCRdb reprocessed the 5' RACE reads with MiXCR, giving one entry per CDR3 protein. Of hundreds of thousands of distinct CDR3 sequences listed, 8.6% are singletons. This sample also belongs to another study, concerning yellow fever vaccine responses in identical twins.

V and J are TRBV5-4 and TRBJ1-1; D uncertain. Sequencing input: PBMCs. This receptor was identified in a woman aged 18-35 years in good health. The CDR3 region is CASSKSGPDTEAFF. CDR3 DNA sequence: TGTGCCAGCAGCAAAAGCGGCCCTGACACTGAAGCTTTCTTT. Combining the CDR3 with reference TRBV5-4 and TRBJ1-1 gives the whole variable domain ETGVTQSPTHLIKTRGQQVTLRCSSQSGHNTVSWYQQALGQGPQFIFQYYREEENGRGNFPPRFSGLQFPNYSSELNVNALELDDSALYLCASSKSGPDTEAFFGQGTRLTVV.